These T cell receptor beta chains were read from a single sample in a study of blood T cells in healthy people across ages. MiXCR, applied by TCRdb to the 5' RACE reads, yields one record per CDR3 protein. The repertoire holds roughly 1,500,000 distinct CDR3 sequences, with roughly 32% as singletons. The specimen was blood. These receptor sequences come from a woman aged 25 to 45 in good health. CDR3s include the opening cysteine and the closing phenylalanine or tryptophan. D genes are given only for firm matches. Clone size is shown for a subset of rows, as once, few, many or a class of expanded clone.

TRBJ2-7,few,TRBV6-1,TRBD1,TGTGCCAGCAGTCTAGGACAGGTTCAATCCTACGAGCAGTACTTC,CASSLGQVQSYEQYF
TRBJ1-1,NA,TRBV27,NA,TGTGCCAGCAGTCCATACCGGGGCAGGGAAAATGAAGCTTTCTTT,CASSPYRGRENEAFF
TRBJ2-3,NA,TRBV6-5,TRBD2,TGTGCCAGCAGTGCATCGGCTAGCGGTGCCGGTACGCAGTATTTT,CASSASASGAGTQYF
TRBJ2-7,few,TRBV6-1,NA,TGTGCCAGCAGACCCAGGGTAAGCTCCTACGAGCAGTACTTC,CASRPRVSSYEQYF
TRBJ1-5,NA,TRBV20-1,NA,TGCAGCGCGACCCGGAGCAATCAGCCCCAGCATTTT,CSATRSNQPQHF
TRBJ2-7,NA,TRBV7-2,NA,TGTGCCAGCAGCTTAATCCTAGCGACCACCTACGAGCAGTACTTC,CASSLILATTYEQYF
TRBJ2-7,NA,TRBV27,TRBD1,TGTGCCAGCAGTTCGGACAGGGGGCAGAACGAGCAGTACTTC,CASSSDRGQNEQYF
TRBJ2-1,many,TRBV7-2,TRBD2,TGTGCCAGCAGCCCAAGCGGGGGGGCGAATGAGCAGTTCTTC,CASSPSGGANEQFF
TRBJ2-7,NA,TRBV5-1,TRBD1,TGCGCCAGCAGCGGCCGGGACAGGGGATTTTACGAGCAGTACTTC,CASSGRDRGFYEQYF
TRBJ2-7,few,TRBV11-2,NA,TGTGCCAGCAGCTTAGAGGTCGGGCAGCATCCCTACGAGCAGTACTTC,CASSLEVGQHPYEQYF
TRBJ1-6,NA,TRBV7-8,TRBD1,TGTGCCAGCAGCTTAGCGCTGGGACAGTATTCACCCCTCCACTTT,CASSLALGQYSPLHF
TRBJ2-7,NA,TRBV28,TRBD1,TGTGCCTGCAGTCCCCATCATCAGTACCGGGACAGCTACGAGCAGTACTTC,CACSPHHQYRDSYEQYF
TRBJ1-1,NA,TRBV7-9,NA,TGTGCCAGCAGACCCACAGGGTATAAAGCTTTCTTT,CASRPTGYKAFF
TRBJ1-2,NA,TRBV10-3,TRBD1,TGTGCAACAGGGGGGGGTCATGGCTACACCTTC,CATGGGHGYTF
TRBJ2-2,NA,TRBV2,NA,TGTGCCAGCAACCGTAAAACGAACACCGGGGAGCTGTTTTTT,CASNRKTNTGELFF
TRBJ2-1,NA,TRBV27,NA,TGTGCCAGCAGTCCCCTAGGGGGGGGTAATGAGCAGTTCTTC,CASSPLGGGNEQFF
TRBJ1-2,few,TRBV13,NA,TGTGCCAGCAGCCCTGGGACGTCAGAGTTGTATGGCTACACCTTC,CASSPGTSELYGYTF
TRBJ2-5,few,TRBV27,NA,TGTGCCAGCAGTCCCCGACAGAAACAAGAGACCCAGTACTTC,CASSPRQKQETQYF
TRBJ2-5,many,TRBV10-3,TRBD1,TGTGCCATCAGTAATAACAGGGGTCCAGAGACCCAGTACTTC,CAISNNRGPETQYF
TRBJ2-2,NA,TRBV20-1,NA,TGCAGTGCTAGAGAATCGGGGGGCTCCGGGGAGCTGTTTTTT,CSARESGGSGELFF
TRBJ2-7,many,TRBV28,NA,TGTGCCAGCCTCCAAGGCTACGAGCAGTACTTC,CASLQGYEQYF
TRBJ2-7,NA,TRBV7-9,NA,TGTGCCAGCAGCGACCTGGGCAGAGTCTACGAGCAGTACTTC,CASSDLGRVYEQYF
TRBJ2-1,NA,TRBV7-2,NA,TGTGCCAGCAGCTTAGGGGTGTCGGAAGGGCAGTTCTTC,CASSLGVSEGQFF
TRBJ2-7,NA,TRBV3-1,TRBD2,TGTGCCAGCAGCCATCAAGACCTAGCGGGACGACATCCCTGCGAGCAGTACTTC,CASSHQDLAGRHPCEQYF
TRBJ2-7,once,TRBV12-3/TRBV12-4,TRBD2,TGTGCCAGGTGGACTAGCGGGCCCTCTCTCTACGAGCAGTACTTC,CARWTSGPSLYEQYF
TRBJ1-1,few,TRBV29-1,NA,TGCAGCGTTGAATCCACGGGGGGGTTGATGAACACTGAAGCTTTCTTT,CSVESTGGLMNTEAFF
TRBJ1-2,NA,TRBV5-1,NA,TGCGCCAGCAGCTTGGGTGGGGCCTCTGACTATGGCTACACCTTC,CASSLGGASDYGYTF
TRBJ2-7,NA,TRBV7-9,NA,TGTGCCGGCAGCCCCGGTGAGAGGAACGAGCAGTACTTC,CAGSPGERNEQYF
TRBJ2-7,NA,TRBV7-6,TRBD1,TGTGCCAGCAGCTCTAGACAGGGATGGGAGCAGTACTTC,CASSSRQGWEQYF
TRBJ2-7,many,TRBV29-1,NA,TGCAGCGTTGGGGACATCTCCTACGAGCAGTACTTC,CSVGDISYEQYF
TRBJ2-3,few,TRBV18,TRBD1,TGTGCCAGCTCACCGGCTCGGACAGGGGGATTAGATACGCAGTATTTT,CASSPARTGGLDTQYF
TRBJ1-2,few,TRBV10-1,NA,TGCGCCAGCAGTGAGACGGTCCCGGTGGATGGCTACACCTTC,CASSETVPVDGYTF
TRBJ2-2,few,TRBV3-1,TRBD2,TGTGCCAGCAGCCAAGATCTAAGCGGGGGGCTGGGCACCGGGGAGCTGTTTTTT,CASSQDLSGGLGTGELFF
TRBJ1-1,NA,TRBV7-3,TRBD1,TGTGCCAGCAGCTTAGGGACAGGGTATGAAGCTTTCTTT,CASSLGTGYEAFF
TRBJ2-3,few,TRBV12-3/TRBV12-4,NA,TGTGCCAGCAGTGCAGGGGAAAACACAGATACGCAGTATTTT,CASSAGENTDTQYF